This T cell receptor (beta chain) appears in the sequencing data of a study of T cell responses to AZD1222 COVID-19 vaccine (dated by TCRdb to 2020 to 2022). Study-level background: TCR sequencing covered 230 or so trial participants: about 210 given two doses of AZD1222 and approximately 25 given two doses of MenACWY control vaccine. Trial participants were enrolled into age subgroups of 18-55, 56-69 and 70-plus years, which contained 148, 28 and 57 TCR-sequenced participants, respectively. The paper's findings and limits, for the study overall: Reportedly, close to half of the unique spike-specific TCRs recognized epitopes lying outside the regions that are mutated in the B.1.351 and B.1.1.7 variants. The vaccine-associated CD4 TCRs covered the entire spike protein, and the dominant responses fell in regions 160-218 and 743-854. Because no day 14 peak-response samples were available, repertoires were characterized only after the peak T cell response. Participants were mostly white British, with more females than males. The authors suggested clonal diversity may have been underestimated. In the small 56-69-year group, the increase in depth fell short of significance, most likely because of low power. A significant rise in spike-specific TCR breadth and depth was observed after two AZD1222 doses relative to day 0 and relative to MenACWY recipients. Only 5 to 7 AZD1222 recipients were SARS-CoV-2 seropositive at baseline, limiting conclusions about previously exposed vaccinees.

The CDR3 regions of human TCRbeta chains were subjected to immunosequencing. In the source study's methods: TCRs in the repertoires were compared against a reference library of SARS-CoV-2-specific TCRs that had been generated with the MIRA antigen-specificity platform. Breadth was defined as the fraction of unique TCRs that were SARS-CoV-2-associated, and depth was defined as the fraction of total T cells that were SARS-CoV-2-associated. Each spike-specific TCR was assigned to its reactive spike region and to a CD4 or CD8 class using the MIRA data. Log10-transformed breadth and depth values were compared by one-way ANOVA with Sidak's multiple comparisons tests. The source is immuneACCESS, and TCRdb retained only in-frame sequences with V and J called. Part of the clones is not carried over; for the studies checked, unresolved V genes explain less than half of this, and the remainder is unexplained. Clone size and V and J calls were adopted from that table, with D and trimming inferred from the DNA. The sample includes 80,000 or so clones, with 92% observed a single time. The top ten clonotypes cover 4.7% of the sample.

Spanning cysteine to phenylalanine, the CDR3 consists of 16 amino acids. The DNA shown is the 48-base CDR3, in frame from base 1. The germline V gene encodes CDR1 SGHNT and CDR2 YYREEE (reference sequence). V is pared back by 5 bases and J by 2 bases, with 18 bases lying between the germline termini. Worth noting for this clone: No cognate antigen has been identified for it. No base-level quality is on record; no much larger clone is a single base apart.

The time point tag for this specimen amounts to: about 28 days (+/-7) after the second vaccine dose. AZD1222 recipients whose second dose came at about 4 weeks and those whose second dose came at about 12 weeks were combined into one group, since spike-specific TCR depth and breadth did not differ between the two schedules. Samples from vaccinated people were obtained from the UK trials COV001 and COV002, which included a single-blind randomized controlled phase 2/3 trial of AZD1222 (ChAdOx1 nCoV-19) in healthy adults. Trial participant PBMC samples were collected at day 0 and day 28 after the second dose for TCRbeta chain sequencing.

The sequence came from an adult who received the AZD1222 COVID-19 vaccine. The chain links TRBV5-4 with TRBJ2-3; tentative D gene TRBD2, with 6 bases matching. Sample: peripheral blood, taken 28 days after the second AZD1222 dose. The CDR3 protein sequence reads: CASRPELADDTDTQYF. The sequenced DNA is TGTGCCAGCAGGCCCGAGTTAGCGGATGACACAGATACGCAGTATTTT.